This T cell receptor beta chain was captured in a study of blood T cell repertoires in COVID-19. TCRdb keeps only in-frame clones here, not all; method: immunoSEQ multiplex PCR. Among 150,000 to 200,000 clones, approximately 84% were seen once, and the ten largest hold under 8.5%. The CDR3 is made up of 13 amino acids. In germline, CDR1 is SGHKS, CDR2 YYEKEE (reference sequence). Trimming cost V 4 bases and J 2 bases, with 10 bases left between them. V usage is TRBV5-5 and J usage is TRBJ2-7; possibly TRBD2 for D (7 bases). Material: peripheral blood. The TCR comes from a human donor in a cohort sampled during active COVID-19. The CDR3 here is CASSLGGPYEQYF. The CDR3 bases are TGTGCCAGCAGCCTCGGGGGGCCCTACGAGCAGTACTTC.